The sequence of this T cell receptor beta chain was determined in a study of CD8 T cells in Susac syndrome (dated by TCRdb to 2018 to 2020). At the level of the whole study: Whether CD8+ T cell activation and differentiation in Susac syndrome was antigen driven was tested using repertoire sequencing. What the work shows at the level of the full study, not this receptor alone: The number of individuals in the TCR sequencing and HLA analysis was recognized as being relatively small.

High-throughput TCR beta sequencing profiled peripheral blood CD8+ and CD4+ T cells from healthy donors, Susac syndrome patients and multiple sclerosis patients. Healthy donors were included as age- and sex-matched controls. Bulk CD8+ and CD4+ T cells were purified by magnetic negative isolation, while CD8+ TEMRA cells were enriched using FACS. Blood was drawn into EDTA tubes, processed within 24 hours, and PBMCs were isolated by density gradient centrifugation. PBMCs intended for TCR sequencing were frozen in liquid nitrogen and were later thawed in a 37 degrees C water bath. A purity of at least 90% was achieved for sorted or isolated CD4+, CD8+ and CD8+ TEMRA cells. RNA was extracted using the RNeasy kit, and 0.5 to 1 microgram was reverse transcribed with random hexamers. The immunoSEQ multiplex PCR assay, covering 54 Vbeta and 13 Jbeta segments, was used to amplify TCR beta CDR3 regions. PCR amplification bias was corrected using a synthetic template baseline for primer optimization and computational correction. The source study handled its data this way. Reads were annotated to V, D and J genes per IMGT and analyzed with immunoSEQ Analyzer, keeping only productive sequences. Clonality was calculated as one minus the Shannon entropy normalized by log2 of the number of productive unique sequences. For each patient and control, public and private clones were evaluated within the 100 most prevalent clones. A clone was defined as Susac-specific if it was absent from the healthy and MS cohorts, from 1052 published viral clones and from other ImmuneACCESS disease sequences. The public reads were reprocessed in TCRdb via fastp at Q25 and MiXCR, keeping in-frame beta chains. Every entry covers one CDR3 protein and lists the most common genes and DNA from its rows. These V and J calls originate from TCRdb's pipeline instead of the authors' own analysis. The sample table records under 200,000 distinct CDR3 sequences; around 94% of these occur just once. The ten largest clones capture around 0.14% of the sample.

Reading the germline V gene (reference sequence) gives CDR1 SEHNR and CDR2 FQNEAQ. Germline trimming: 4 bases from V, 2 bases from J; junction bases outside gene matches: 7. The CDR3 sequence holds 15 residues, the cysteine and phenylalanine included. The read is trimmed to its CDR3 DNA, 45 bases read in frame from base 1. Comments on this clonotype: The antigen this receptor binds is unknown. Base-call qualities are not available, and no considerably larger clone is one nucleotide away.

Sequencing was done on a sample of CD4+ T cells from PBMCs. The receptor's source is a human donor in good health. The chain joins TRBV7-9 to TRBJ2-7, with 8 bases aligning to TRBD2. For the CDR3, the sequence is CASSYQRGSTYEQYF. The DNA reads TGTGCCAGCAGCTATCAGCGGGGGAGTACCTACGAGCAGTACTTC.